The T cell receptor beta chain under discussion was sequenced for a study of CXCR3-negative and CXCR3-positive naive CD8 T cells. Concerning this clonotype itself: Antigen specificity is unknown.

cDNA libraries for TRB were generated by 5' RACE incorporating UMI labels. From the 5' RACE reads, TCRdb lists one entry per CDR3 protein and no DNA. The sample has tens of thousands of distinct CDR3 sequences. Study conclusions and caveats: Comparison of naive CXCR3-negative and CXCR3-positive cells revealed similar TRBV-TRBJ usage, while memory cells differed.

Germline CDR1 and CDR2: MNHNS and SASEGT. The CDR3 has 15 amino acids. The genes are TRBV6-1 and TRBJ2-1; the TCRdb D gene call, TRBD1, has no DNA to confirm it. The sequence came from a human donor in good health. Some clones in this sample may be carry-over from other donors' samples. Source material: naive CXCR3- CD8+ T cells from blood. Subset meaning: CD45RO-CCR7+CD27+CD95- naive CD8+ T cells lacking CXCR3 (TNR3-). The CDR3: CASGRTGDAYNEQFF.